This T cell receptor beta chain emerged from a study of blood T cell repertoires in COVID-19. On the study more broadly: Sites in the United States, Italy and Spain provided acute and convalescent COVID-19 samples. T cells, B-cell-depleted T cells, or PBMCs supplied cDNA or gDNA.

Original processing notes: Researchers report that nucleated cell counts were estimated from reference gene primer amplification. Sequenced by immunoSEQ multiplex PCR; TCRdb stores in-frame clones only, minus some. D and trimming were read from the DNA, whereas the V and J calls and clone size are those reported in that table. In the table there are 300,000 to 350,000 clones, 90% to 95% of which are singletons. The receptor was derived from a woman aged 18-35 years who had recovered from COVID-19. The sequencing sample was made of peripheral blood.

CDR3 DNA sequence: TGTGCCAGCAGCTTAGATCGGCCTAGCGGGAGCGGGGCGGACAATGAGCAGTTCTTC. This encodes CASSLDRPSGSGADNEQFF. The V call is TRBV7-9, the J call TRBJ2-1; 10 bases fit TRBD2. CDR3 size: 19 residues. Germline V gives CDR1 SEHNR, CDR2 FQNEAQ (reference sequence). The V segment lost 1 base and the J segment 5 bases; nucleotides outside the gene matches: 14. The entire variable domain, with the rest obtained from reference TRBV7-9 and TRBJ2-1, is as follows: DTGVSQNPRHKITKRGQNVTFRCDPISEHNRLYWYRQTLGQGPEFLTYFQNEAQLEKSRLLSDRFSAERPKGSFSTLEIQRTEQGDSAMYLCASSLDRPSGSGADNEQFFGPGTRLTVL.